Sequencing of this T cell receptor beta chain was carried out in a study of T cell repertoires in cytomegalovirus infection. Using its own MiXCR run on the reads, TCRdb lists one record per CDR3 protein. This sample has 510,000 or so distinct CDR3 sequences, with 26% found just once. V shed 6 bases and J shed 4 bases, with 14 bases lying between them. This CDR3 is built from 14 residues. Sequenced input: PBMCs. The origin of this receptor is a human donor in good health (CMV status not recorded). Some clones in this sample may be carry-over from other donors' samples. The V and J genes are TRBV12-3 or TRBV12-4 and TRBJ2-3; a possible D gene is TRBD1 (6 bases). DNA for the CDR3: TGTGCCAGCAGGAAACAGGGTAACGCAGATACGCAGTATTTT. Translated, it gives CASRKQGNADTQYF.